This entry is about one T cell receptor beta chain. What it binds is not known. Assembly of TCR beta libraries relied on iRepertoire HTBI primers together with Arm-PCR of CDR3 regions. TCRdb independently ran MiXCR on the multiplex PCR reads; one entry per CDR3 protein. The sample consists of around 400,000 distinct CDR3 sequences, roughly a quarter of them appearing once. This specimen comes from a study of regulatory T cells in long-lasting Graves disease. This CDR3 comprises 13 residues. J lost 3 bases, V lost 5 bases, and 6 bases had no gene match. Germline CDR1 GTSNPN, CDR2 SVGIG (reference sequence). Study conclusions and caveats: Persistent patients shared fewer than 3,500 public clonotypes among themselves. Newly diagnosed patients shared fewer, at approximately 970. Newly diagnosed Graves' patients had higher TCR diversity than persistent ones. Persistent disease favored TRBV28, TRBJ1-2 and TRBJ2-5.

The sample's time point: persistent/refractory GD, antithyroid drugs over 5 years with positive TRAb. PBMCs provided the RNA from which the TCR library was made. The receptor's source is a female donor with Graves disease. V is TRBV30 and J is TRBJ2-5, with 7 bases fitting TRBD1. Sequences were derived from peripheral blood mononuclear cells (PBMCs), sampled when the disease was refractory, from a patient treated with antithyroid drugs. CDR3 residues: CAWLGGAKETQYF. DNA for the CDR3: TGTGCCTGGTTAGGGGGCGCGAAAGAGACCCAGTACTTC.